These T cell receptor beta chains were read from a single sample in a study of regulatory and conventional T cells in RAG deficiency. Clones were read by immunoSEQ multiplex PCR, and TCRdb kept only the in-frame ones, dropping some. Here the sample spans 45,000 or so clones, about 90% being singletons. This sample was shared with a second study, whose subject was regulatory T cells.

The sample consisted of CD4+ effector T cells sorted from blood. Receptors were obtained from a human donor in good health. CDR3s include the opening cysteine and the closing phenylalanine or tryptophan. D genes are given only for firm matches. The listing skips clone size in some rows; elsewhere it reads once, few, many or a size class.

>TRBJ1-5|TRBV28|once|-
CASSSRNQPQHF
TGTGCCAGCAGCTCCCGCAATCAGCCCCAGCATTTT
>TRBJ1-1|TRBV15|-|-
CATSPFSGQMNTEAFF
TGTGCCACCAGCCCTTTCAGCGGGCAGATGAACACTGAAGCTTTCTTT
>TRBJ2-4|TRBV19|-|TRBD1
CASSIGNRGDGAKNIQYF
TGTGCCAGTAGTATAGGAAACAGGGGAGACGGGGCCAAAAACATTCAGTACTTC
>TRBJ1-1|TRBV7-9|-|TRBD1
CASSSQGANTEAFF
TGTGCCAGCAGCTCGCAGGGGGCGAACACTGAAGCTTTCTTT
>TRBJ2-1|TRBV29-1|-|-
CSVDQFEVGNEFF
TGCAGCGTTGATCAATTTGAGGTGGGCAACGAGTTCTTC
>TRBJ2-2|TRBV7-3|few|-
CASSLVDTGELFF
TGTGCCAGCAGCTTAGTTGACACCGGGGAGCTGTTTTTT
>TRBJ2-1|TRBV19|-|-
CASSGSGPGAYNEQFF
TGTGCCAGTAGTGGTAGCGGTCCAGGGGCCTACAATGAGCAGTTCTTC
>TRBJ2-3|TRBV5-8|once|TRBD2
CASSPVGLAGTTDTQYF
TGTGCCAGCAGCCCCGTAGGACTAGCGGGAACTACAGATACGCAGTATTTT
>TRBJ1-2|TRBV5-4|once|-
CASSQGGTLANYGYTF
TGTGCCAGCAGCCAAGGTGGAACACTCGCTAACTATGGCTACACCTTC
>TRBJ2-3|TRBV11-2|-|-
CASSLDRGRTDTQYF
TGTGCCAGCAGCTTAGACCGGGGGCGCACAGATACGCAGTATTTT
>TRBJ1-2|TRBV6-5|-|-
CASSYRIGYGYTF
TGTGCCAGCAGTTACAGAATAGGGTATGGCTACACCTTC
>TRBJ1-5|TRBV12-5|few|-
CASARDGNSNQPQHF
TGTGCTAGTGCTCGTGACGGGAATAGCAATCAGCCCCAGCATTTT
>TRBJ2-5|TRBV6-5|-|TRBD1
CASSSGTGTQYF
TGTGCCAGCAGTTCCGGGACAGGGACCCAGTACTTC
>TRBJ1-6|TRBV6-6|-|-
CASSQSGYSPLHF
TGTGCCAGCAGCCAATCCGGCTATTCACCCCTCCACTTT
>TRBJ1-1|TRBV28|once|-
CASSSGLEKAFF
TGTGCCAGCAGTTCGGGCCTAGAGAAAGCTTTCTTT
>TRBJ1-5|TRBV28|-|-
CASSLHLMGRQPQHF
TGTGCCAGCAGTTTGCACCTCATGGGGCGGCAGCCCCAGCATTTT
>TRBJ2-3|TRBV5-1|-|-
CASSLPRGGDTQYF
TGCGCCAGCAGCTTGCCCAGGGGGGGAGATACGCAGTATTTT
>TRBJ1-2|TRBV28|-|-
CASMKRSYYGYTF
TGTGCCAGCATGAAGAGGAGCTACTATGGCTACACCTTC
>TRBJ2-2|TRBV5-6|-|TRBD1
CASSWAGTGTGELFF
TGTGCCAGCAGCTGGGCCGGGACAGGGACCGGGGAGCTGTTTTTT
>TRBJ1-2|TRBV7-9|-|-
CASSRPGTFGYGYTF
TGTGCCAGCAGCCGTCCCGGGACTTTCGGCTATGGCTACACCTTC
>TRBJ2-1|TRBV19|once|TRBD1
CASSPTGGSQRSQFF
TGTGCCAGTAGTCCCACAGGGGGATCCCAGAGGTCGCAGTTCTTC
>TRBJ2-6|TRBV11-3|-|-
CASSQRGGASGANVLTF
TGTGCCAGCAGTCAAAGGGGGGGCGCCTCTGGGGCCAACGTCCTGACTTTC
>TRBJ2-5|TRBV4-1|-|TRBD1
CASSRTGGNQETQYF
TGCGCCAGCAGTCGGACAGGGGGCAACCAAGAGACCCAGTACTTC
>TRBJ2-2|TRBV19|-|TRBD2
CASSMRLAGGGTGELFF
TGTGCCAGTAGTATGAGGCTAGCGGGAGGCGGCACCGGGGAGCTGTTTTTT
>TRBJ1-5|TRBV2|-|TRBD1
CASSRQGSGNQPQHF
TGTGCCAGCAGTCGACAGGGTTCGGGGAATCAGCCCCAGCATTTT
>TRBJ2-7|TRBV14|-|TRBD1
CASSHPGQGVSYEQYF
TGTGCCAGCAGCCACCCGGGACAGGGGGTCTCCTACGAGCAGTACTTC
>TRBJ1-1|TRBV18|-|-
CASSPETELGAFF
TGTGCCAGCTCACCGGAGACTGAATTAGGAGCTTTCTTT
>TRBJ2-2|TRBV6-5|-|TRBD1
CASSGTVNTGELFF
TGTGCCAGCAGCGGGACAGTGAACACCGGGGAGCTGTTTTTT
>TRBJ2-1|TRBV10-3|-|TRBD2
CAISEGVGLGGNEQFF
TGTGCCATCAGTGAAGGGGTGGGACTAGGTGGCAATGAGCAGTTCTTC
>TRBJ1-5|TRBV6-1|once|-
CASSEAYGGGSNQPQHF
TGTGCCAGCAGTGAAGCTTACGGGGGCGGAAGCAATCAGCCCCAGCATTTT
>TRBJ2-5|TRBV7-2|-|-
CASSPGSKETQYF
TGTGCCAGCAGCCCGGGGTCGAAGGAGACCCAGTACTTC
>TRBJ1-2|TRBV6-5|-|-
CASSPFTGYTF
TGTGCCAGCAGTCCCTTCACCGGCTACACCTTC
>TRBJ2-1|TRBV15|once|-
CATSRDIRDSYNEQFF
TGTGCCACCAGCAGAGATATTCGGGACTCCTACAATGAGCAGTTCTTC
>TRBJ2-1|TRBV27|-|TRBD2
CASSLDPQRGGLQFF
TGTGCCAGCAGTTTAGACCCACAGCGGGGGGGCCTACAGTTCTTC
>TRBJ2-3|TRBV5-4|-|TRBD2
CASRGLAGTDTQYF
TGTGCCAGCAGGGGACTAGCAGGCACAGATACGCAGTATTTT
>TRBJ2-5|TRBV5-1|-|TRBD2
CASSTPPGLAGTQETQYF
TGCGCCAGCAGTACGCCGCCGGGACTAGCGGGGACCCAAGAGACCCAGTACTTC
>TRBJ2-1|TRBV28|-|TRBD1
CASIRDRGRNEQFF
TGTGCCAGCATCCGGGACAGGGGACGTAATGAGCAGTTCTTC
>TRBJ1-3|TRBV5-1|-|-
CASSLGGSGNTIYF
TGCGCCAGCAGCTTGGGGGGATCTGGAAACACCATATATTTT
>TRBJ2-7|TRBV6-1|-|TRBD2
CASSTPGLAGVGEYF
TGTGCCAGCAGTACACCGGGACTAGCGGGAGTTGGGGAGTACTTC
>TRBJ1-6|TRBV5-5|-|-
CASSLASNRNSPLHF
TGTGCCAGCAGCTTGGCCAGTAATCGTAATTCACCCCTCCACTTT
>TRBJ2-5|TRBV9|-|TRBD1
CASSVGQTETQYF
TGTGCCAGCAGCGTGGGACAGACAGAGACCCAGTACTTC
>TRBJ1-2|TRBV11-2|-|TRBD1
CASNVGTGGYGYTF
TGTGCCAGCAACGTCGGGACAGGGGGCTATGGCTACACCTTC
>TRBJ1-1|TRBV7-8|-|-
CASSITFGRRGGNTEAFF
TGTGCCAGCAGCATCACCTTTGGACGCCGGGGGGGGAACACTGAAGCTTTCTTT
>TRBJ1-2|TRBV7-2|-|TRBD1
CASSFRDRDNYGYTF
TGTGCCAGCAGCTTCCGGGACAGAGATAACTATGGCTACACCTTC
>TRBJ1-1|TRBV28|-|-
CASSPLRAGTNTEAFF
TGTGCCAGCAGTCCCCTGCGGGCGGGTACGAACACTGAAGCTTTCTTT
>TRBJ2-7|TRBV29-1|-|-
CSVSDGSYEQYF
TGCAGCGTTTCGGACGGGAGCTACGAGCAGTACTTC
>TRBJ2-5|TRBV14|-|-
CASSPGITQETQYF
TGTGCCAGCAGCCCAGGGATAACGCAAGAGACCCAGTACTTC
>TRBJ1-2|TRBV19|once|-
CASRGGLGQPAYYGYTF
TGTGCCAGTAGGGGGGGGTTAGGACAGCCAGCGTACTATGGCTACACCTTC
>TRBJ2-6|TRBV6-1|-|-
CASSEGAASGANVLTF
TGTGCCAGCAGTGAAGGGGCGGCATCTGGGGCCAACGTCCTGACTTTC
>TRBJ1-5|TRBV19|-|-
CASSRPRTVNQPQHF
TGTGCCAGTAGTAGGCCCCGGACAGTCAATCAGCCCCAGCATTTT
>TRBJ2-7|TRBV5-5|-|TRBD2
CASSLTSGGAEIYEQYF
TGTGCCAGCAGCTTGACTAGCGGGGGGGCCGAGATCTACGAGCAGTACTTC
>TRBJ1-6|TRBV28|-|-
CASSLNPNNSPLHF
TGTGCCAGCAGTCTAAACCCTAATAATTCACCCCTCCACTTT
>TRBJ1-1|TRBV10-3|-|TRBD1
CAIRRDSMNTEAFF
TGTGCCATCAGGAGGGACAGCATGAACACTGAAGCTTTCTTT
>TRBJ2-1|TRBV7-8|-|TRBD2
CASSSGLAGGSHNEQFF
TGTGCCAGCAGCTCGGGACTAGCGGGGGGTTCACACAATGAGCAGTTCTTC
>TRBJ1-2|TRBV10-1|-|TRBD1
CASSESRQGAGYTF
TGCGCCAGCAGTGAGAGTCGACAGGGGGCTGGCTACACCTTC